A single sample gave rise to the 14 T cell receptor beta chains below, sequenced in a study of metastatic and nonmetastatic thyroid tumors. All patients were treatment-naive before thyroid surgery. TCRdb reprocessed the PCR reads using MiXCR. In the table there are around 27,000 clones, around a quarter of which are singletons. What was sequenced was blood. The source of these receptors is a female donor with papillary thyroid cancer or a benign thyroid nodule (not recorded which). Some clones in this sample may be carry-over from other donors' samples.

CDR3 sequence: CASREMAGTEAFF. CDR3 DNA sequence: TGTGCCAGCAGAGAAATGGCGGGGACTGAAGCTTTCTTT. The rearrangement joins TRBV5-6 to TRBJ1-1; unclear D gene. The V gene's germline CDR1 is SGHDT and CDR2 YYEEEE. Trimming shortened V by 5 bases and J by 5 bases, and 13 bases separated the two germline ends. This CDR3 comprises 13 residues. The variable domain in full, completed from reference TRBV5-6 and TRBJ1-1, reads DAGVTQSPTHLIKTRGQQVTLRCSPKSGHDTVSWYQQALGQGPQFIFQYYEEEERQRGNFPDRFSGHQFPNYSSELNVNALLLGDSALYLCASREMAGTEAFFGQGTRLTVV.

This clone was counted ten times or more. The V call is TRBV19, the J call TRBJ2-7; unclear D gene. The V end was cut by 2 bases, the J end by 3 bases, with 8 bases between. This CDR3 comprises 13 residues. The V gene's germline CDR1 is LNHDA and CDR2 SQIVND (reference sequence). CDR3 amino acids: CASSINGYYEQYF. As DNA, the CDR3 is TGTGCCAGTAGTATAAATGGCTACTACGAGCAGTACTTC.

Many counts were recorded for this clone. The genes are TRBV27 and TRBJ2-1; TRBD2 matches 12 bases. The V and J ends lost 4 bases and 1 base, in that order; junction bases with no gene match: 11. The CDR3 is 19 amino acids. Germline lookup yields CDR1 MNHEY and CDR2 SMNVEV (reference sequence). The CDR3 region is CASSWSLAGGPWSYNEQFF. The CDR3, as DNA: TGTGCCAGCAGTTGGAGTCTAGCGGGAGGGCCTTGGTCCTACAATGAGCAGTTCTTC.

This clone has at least ten counts. The chain employs TRBV11-1 and TRBJ2-2, with 10 bases fitting TRBD1. The CDR3 loop spans 16 amino acids. V was clipped by 5 bases and J by 7 bases; unmatched bases: 10. Germline CDR1 SGHAT, CDR2 FQDESV (reference sequence). The CDR3 loop reads CASSNRDRGQLGELFF. The DNA of the CDR3 is TGTGCCAGCAGCAACCGGGACAGGGGCCAACTCGGGGAGCTGTTTTTT.

The chain links TRBV12-3 or TRBV12-4 to TRBJ2-7, with TRBD1 matching 8 bases. J was trimmed by 0 bases and V by 6 bases; bases with no gene match: 7. This CDR3 is 15 amino acids long. CDR3 in amino acids: CASSPGQVASYEQYF. In nucleotides, the CDR3 is TGTGCCAGCAGCCCGGGACAGGTGGCCTCCTACGAGCAGTACTTC.

This clone was observed at least ten times. The chain uses TRBV5-4 and TRBJ2-7, with a possible D match to TRBD1 (6 bases). This CDR3 comprises 14 residues. V dropped 2 bases and J dropped 3 bases, with 12 bases sitting between them. Germline CDR1 and CDR2: SGHNT and YYREEE (reference sequence). As DNA, the CDR3 is TGTGCCAGCAGCTTACCCGACAGGAGCTACGAGCAGTACTTC. It is translated as CASSLPDRSYEQYF.

This clone has a count of ten or more. V gene TRBV6-1 combines with J gene TRBJ2-7; the match to TRBD1 covers 7 bases. The CDR3 contains 13 residues. The germline V gene encodes CDR1 MNHNS and CDR2 SASEGT. The V gene end was trimmed by 5 bases and the J gene end by 6 bases; junction bases not matched to a gene: 7. In nucleotides, the CDR3 is TGTGCCAGCAGTTCTAGGGGGCAGCGCGAGCAGTACTTC. It translates to CASSSRGQREQYF.

This clone was observed at least ten times. At the DNA level, this CDR3 is encoded by other sequences in the same sample as well. V usage is TRBV24-1 and J usage is TRBJ2-1; D possibly uses TRBD1 or TRBD2 (6 bases each). Trimming removed 3 bases at V and 9 bases at J, with 14 bases between. Germline CDR1 and CDR2: KGHDR and SFDVKD. The CDR3 is made up of 14 amino acids. The CDR3 bases are TGTGCCACCAGTGATCACCTAGGGGGAGGTGAGCAGTTCTTC. It translates to CATSDHLGGGEQFF.

This sequence joins TRBV6-2 or TRBV6-3 and TRBJ1-1; TRBD1 might be the D (5 bases). V was shortened by 6 bases and J by 5 bases, with 10 bases between the two germline ends. The CDR3 is 12 amino acids. Per germline, CDR1 MNHEY and CDR2 SVGEGT. Here the CDR3 reads CASRGDRTEAFF. CDR3 sequence (DNA): TGTGCCAGCAGAGGCGACAGAACTGAAGCTTTCTTT.

This clone was counted a few times. In this CDR3 the conserved last residue, phenylalanine or tryptophan, is missing, so a read error is likely. The rearrangement uses TRBV2 and TRBJ1-2; no firm D call. The CDR3 runs to 11 residues. Germline CDR1 is SNHLY and CDR2 is FYNNEI. In DNA form, the CDR3 reads TGCGCCAGCTCGGGGTGGTATGGCTACACCCTC. This sequence encodes CASSGWYGYTL.

J is TRBJ1-4 and V is TRBV30, with TRBD1 matching over 7 bases. The trim removed 6 bases at V and 11 bases at J, leaving 9 bases unmatched. This CDR3 comprises 12 residues. The germline V gene encodes CDR1 GTSNPN and CDR2 SVGIG (reference sequence). The CDR3: CACTGAGDKLFF. In DNA, the CDR3 is TGTGCCTGCACAGGGGCGGGTGATAAACTGTTTTTT.

Many counts were recorded for this clone. The chain has TRBV19 and TRBJ1-2, with D maybe TRBD1 (5 bases). Germline V gene sequence: CDR1 LNHDA, CDR2 SQIVND (reference sequence). This CDR3 region has 13 residues. The V and J ends lost 5 bases and 6 bases respectively, with 13 bases between them. In DNA form, the CDR3 reads TGTGCCAGTAGTCGAACAGGAACCAATGGCTACACCTTC. Residues: CASSRTGTNGYTF.

This clone came up a few times. This CDR3 fails to terminate in the conserved phenylalanine or tryptophan, so it likely reflects a read error. The chain couples TRBV7-7 to TRBJ1-4; D remains unclear. This CDR3 has 13 residues. Looked up from germline, CDR1 is SSHAT and CDR2 is FNYEAQ (reference sequence). CDR3 sequence (DNA): TGTGCTAGCGGCTTAGACTGGGATGAAAAACTGTTTTCT. Translating gives CASGLDWDEKLFS.

About this clone: The junction shows a germline mismatch at one end, possibly a read error. This sequence joins TRBV6-1 and TRBJ1-1; 7 bases are shared with TRBD1. Germline V gives CDR1 MNHNS, CDR2 SASEGT. The CDR3 has 14 residues. The CDR3 region has the DNA TGTGCAAGCAGTGAAATTACAGGGGTGGGTGCAGCTTTCTTT. It translates to CASSEITGVGAAFF.